The 27 T cell receptor beta chains given below trace back to one sample, sequenced in a study of T cells in women clearing cervical HPV infection. The assay was immunoSEQ multiplex PCR, and TCRdb's table has in-frame clones only and misses some. In total, the table holds about 39,000 clones. Sequencing was carried out using blood buffy coat. These receptors all come from a woman aged 18-69 years with a cervical HPV16 infection that either progressed to CIN3+ or cleared (not recorded which).

About this clone: The read ends 3 residues shy of where the CDR3 ends; the end is completed using the germline J gene. The V gene is TRBV11-3, the J gene TRBJ1-1; D is perhaps TRBD1 (5 bases). This CDR3 is 13 amino acids long. CDR1 is SGHNT and CDR2 is YENEEA in the germline V gene. Between the trimmed V and J ends, which lost 11 bases and 1 base, there was a span of 14 bases. The CDR3 bases that were read are TGTGCCCCAGAGAGTAGGGGGAACACTGAA. This gives the protein CAPESRGNTE. The whole CDR3 sequence is CAPESRGNTEAFF.

As for this clone: The CDR3 end falls 3 residues outside the read, so it is completed with the germline J gene. The chain recombines TRBV20-1 with TRBJ1-1, with 8 bases fitting TRBD1. The CDR3 extends over 12 amino acids. Trimming removed 5 bases from V and 4 bases from J; junction bases left unmatched: 3. CDR1 DFQATT and CDR2 SNEGSKA come from the germline V gene (reference sequence). The CDR3 DNA, read in part, is TGCAGTGCTGGACAGGGCGTCACTGAA. This encodes CSAGQGVTE. The full CDR3 reads CSAGQGVTEAFF.

With regard to this clone: The observed sequence ends 3 residues before the CDR3 terminus, with the missing tail filled in from the germline J gene. The chain has TRBV10-1 and TRBJ2-3, with 8 bases matching TRBD2. This CDR3 has 14 residues. CDR1 is WNHNN, CDR2 SYGVQD, per germline (reference sequence). The ends lost 6 bases at V and 6 bases at J; junction bases unmatched: 8. The CDR3 is CASRSGGVADTQYF. The CDR3 bases that were read are TGCGCCAGCAGGTCCGGGGGGGTGGCGGATACG.

On this clone: The CDR3 end lies 3 residues beyond the end of the read and is filled in from the germline J gene. The genes are TRBV20-1 and TRBJ2-7; 8 bases match TRBD1. CDR3 length: 14 residues. Germline V lookup: CDR1 DFQATT, CDR2 SNEGSKA (reference sequence). J gave up 6 bases and V 0 bases, and 7 bases lay outside the gene matches. CDR3: CSARDTGQGSEQYF. The part of the CDR3 DNA that was read is TGCAGTGCTAGAGATACCGGACAGGGTTCCGAG.

Comment on this clone: The missing CDR3 end, 3 residues past where the read stops, is filled in from the germline J gene. V gene TRBV5-4 combines with J gene TRBJ2-2; 10 bases map to TRBD1. The CDR3 runs 15 residues. Germline V CDR1 and CDR2: SGHNT, YYREEE (reference sequence). The trim removed 3 bases at V and 7 bases at J, leaving 6 bases unmatched. The CDR3: CASSSDRGLGGELFF. The DNA read from the CDR3 is TGTGCCAGCAGCTCAGACAGGGGGCTGGGCGGGGAG.

About this clone itself: Read data end 3 residues before the CDR3 end; the end is taken from the germline J gene. V usage is TRBV18 and J usage is TRBJ1-1; 8 bases map to TRBD1. Germline loops: CDR1 KGHSH, CDR2 LQKENI. Losses at the gene ends were 2 bases for V and 1 base for J; bases not matched to a gene: 0. The CDR3 loop spans 14 amino acids. CDR3 DNA, as far as it was read: TGTGCCAGCTCACCAGGGACAGGGAACACTGAA. Encoded protein: CASSPGTGNTE. The complete CDR3 protein is CASSPGTGNTEAFF. Supplemented by reference TRBV18 and TRBJ1-1, the full variable domain reads NAGVMQNPRHLVRRRGQEARLRCSPMKGHSHVYWYRQLPEEGLKFMVYLQKENIIDESGMPKERFSAEFPKEGPSILRIQQVVRGDSAAYFCASSPGTGNTEAFFGQGTRLTVV.

About this clone: The CDR3 goes on 3 residues after the read ends, and that part is filled in from the germline J gene. This rearrangement joins TRBV12-3 or TRBV12-4 to TRBJ1-5, with 7 bases fitting TRBD1. The CDR3 consists of 14 residues. The CDR3 DNA, read in part, is TGTGCCAGCAGTTTTGACGCAGGGGGAGGACCC. Encoded protein: CASSFDAGGGP. The full CDR3 protein reads CASSFDAGGGPQHF.

Details on this clone: The CDR3 extends 3 residues past the end of the read, so its final part is completed from the germline J gene. The gene calls are TRBV5-4 and TRBJ2-4; D perhaps matches TRBD1 (5 bases). Trimming removed 2 bases from V and 6 bases from J, with 18 bases in between. The CDR3 runs 16 residues. Germline V gives CDR1 SGHNT, CDR2 YYREEE (reference sequence). The DNA read from the CDR3 is TGTGCCAGCAGCTTAAGTCTCGCAGGGATGAGAAACATT. Encoded protein: CASSLSLAGMRNI. The whole CDR3 is CASSLSLAGMRNIQYF.

Worth noting for this clone: The sequence runs out 3 residues before the end of the CDR3; the remainder is reconstructed from the germline J gene. The genes are TRBV20-1 and TRBJ1-1; D gene ambiguous. Germline V gene lookup returns CDR1 DFQATT and CDR2 SNEGSKA (reference sequence). Trimming removed 0 bases at V and 6 bases at J, with 14 bases between. The CDR3 is 14 residues long. The CDR3 region is CSARDPRSVPEAFF. CDR3 DNA, as far as it was read: TGCAGTGCTAGAGATCCTCGTTCGGTACCTGAA.

Comment on this clone: The CDR3 is cut off 3 residues early in the read; its end comes from the germline J gene. The V and J genes are TRBV5-1 and TRBJ2-2; TRBD1 matches 9 bases. This CDR3 comprises 16 residues. Looked up from germline, CDR1 is SGHRS and CDR2 is YFSETQ. The J segment lost 8 bases and the V segment lost 2 bases, leaving 10 bases of the junction unmatched. CDR3 sequence: CASSLAQGAPRGELFF. The DNA read from the CDR3 is TGCGCCAGCAGCTTAGCACAGGGGGCTCCCAGAGGGGAG.

Comment on this clone: The DNA ends 3 residues before the CDR3 does, and the rest of the CDR3 is filled in from the germline J gene. The chain has TRBV5-4 and TRBJ2-2, with 9 bases matching TRBD1. Trimming cost V 4 bases and J 5 bases; bases outside gene matches: 6. Germline lookup yields CDR1 SGHNT and CDR2 YYREEE (reference sequence). The CDR3 contains 15 residues. CDR3 loop: CASSGQGIGTGELFF. CDR3 DNA, as far as it was read: TGTGCCAGCAGCGGACAGGGGATTGGGACCGGGGAG.

Of note for this clone: The CDR3 end falls 3 residues outside the read, so it is completed with the germline J gene. The chain combines TRBV20-1 with TRBJ1-2; D gene uncertain. The CDR3 covers 13 residues. Germline V gives CDR1 DFQATT, CDR2 SNEGSKA (reference sequence). The sequenced CDR3 bases are TGCAGTGCTAACAGTGCGATCCTCCCTCGC. This codes for CSANSAILPR. The CDR3 in full is CSANSAILPRYTF.

On this clone itself: The read is 3 residues too short to cover the CDR3 end, so that end is filled in from the germline J gene. This rearrangement joins TRBV13 to TRBJ2-3; 7 bases are shared with TRBD2. In germline, CDR1 is PRHDT, CDR2 FYEKMQ (reference sequence). The junction had 12 bases not matched to a gene; V was cut back by 5 bases and J by 4 bases. The CDR3 length is 16 residues. The CDR3 protein is CASSKRTRGEADTQYF. CDR3 DNA (partial): TGTGCCAGCAGCAAGCGGACTAGGGGTGAGGCAGATACG.

As regards this clone: The CDR3 goes on 3 residues after the read ends, and that part is filled in from the germline J gene. The chain links TRBV19 to TRBJ2-2, with 9 bases that match TRBD1. The germline V gene encodes CDR1 LNHDA and CDR2 SQIVND (reference sequence). The V and J ends lost 5 bases and 5 bases, in that order; junction bases with no gene match: 9. The CDR3 spans 16 residues. Partial CDR3 DNA: TGTGCCAGTAGTGCCCTACAGGGGGCGACGACCGGGGAG. Residues: CASSALQGATTGE. The complete CDR3 protein is CASSALQGATTGELFF. Combining the CDR3 with reference TRBV19 and TRBJ2-2 gives the whole variable domain DGGITQSPKYLFRKEGQNVTLSCEQNLNHDAMYWYRQDPGQGLRLIYYSQIVNDFQKGDIAEGYSVSREKKESFPLTVTSAQKNPTAFYLCASSALQGATTGELFFGEGSRLTVL.

In regard to this clone: The read halts 3 residues ahead of the CDR3 end, with the missing end drawn from the germline J gene. The chain is built from TRBV5-4 and TRBJ2-7; 8 positions agree with TRBD2. The CDR3 has 14 residues. V was clipped by 2 bases and J by 6 bases; unmatched bases: 7. Germline V gene data show CDR1 as SGHNT and CDR2 as YYREEE (reference sequence). The CDR3 here is CASSLVGGASEQYF. The sequenced part of the CDR3 DNA is TGTGCCAGCAGCTTAGTCGGGGGGGCCAGCGAG. Together with reference TRBV5-4 and TRBJ2-7, the CDR3 gives the full variable domain: ETGVTQSPTHLIKTRGQQVTLRCSSQSGHNTVSWYQQALGQGPQFIFQYYREEENGRGNFPPRFSGLQFPNYSSELNVNALELDDSALYLCASSLVGGASEQYFGPGTRLTVT.

About this clone: The missing CDR3 end, 3 residues past where the read stops, is filled in from the germline J gene. The J gene is TRBJ1-5, the V gene TRBV5-1, with 8 bases fitting TRBD1. Germline-derived CDR1 and CDR2 are SGHRS and YFSETQ. The ends lost 0 bases at V and 3 bases at J; junction bases unmatched: 2. This CDR3 has 15 residues. CDR3 protein: CASSLAGGINQPQHF. The sequenced CDR3 bases are TGCGCCAGCAGCTTGGCAGGGGGCATCAATCAGCCC.

Regarding this clone: The read halts 3 residues ahead of the CDR3 end, with the missing end drawn from the germline J gene. The chain combines TRBV11-3 with TRBJ1-2; TRBD1 agrees at 8 bases. This CDR3 is built from 14 residues. V was clipped by 8 bases and J by 3 bases; unmatched bases: 8. CDR1 and CDR2 from the germline V gene are SGHNT and YENEEA. Here the CDR3 reads CASSSPGQDYGYTF. The DNA read from the CDR3 is TGTGCCAGCTCCTCTCCGGGACAGGACTATGGC.

A word on this clone: The read gets to within 3 residues of the CDR3 end, and the germline J gene fills in the rest. The gene calls are TRBV6-4 and TRBJ1-5; D not certain. V lost 6 bases and J lost 2, with 14 bases in between. CDR1 is MRHNA and CDR2 is SNTAGT in the germline V gene. CDR3 length: 15 residues. Partial CDR3 DNA: TGTGCCAGCAGCCCGGCGGGCGGCGGCAATCAGCCC. Its translation is CASSPAGGGNQP. The full CDR3 sequence reads CASSPAGGGNQPQHF.

About this clone itself: The read terminates 3 residues before the CDR3 end, so the remaining end is supplied by the germline J gene. V and J are TRBV12-3 or TRBV12-4 and TRBJ2-7, with 7 bases matching TRBD1. J was trimmed by 1 base and V by 5 bases; bases with no gene match: 2. The CDR3 has 13 amino acids. Here the CDR3 reads CASSRGRSYEQYF. The CDR3 DNA, read in part, is TGTGCCAGCAGTAGGGGGCGATCCTACGAG.

Concerning this clone itself: The DNA ends 3 residues before the CDR3 does, and the rest of the CDR3 is filled in from the germline J gene. The rearrangement joins TRBV2 to TRBJ2-1, with TRBD1 matching over 12 bases. The CDR3 is made up of 13 amino acids. The ends lost 4 bases at V and 8 bases at J; junction bases unmatched: 0. Germline V gene sequence: CDR1 SNHLY, CDR2 FYNNEI. CDR3 DNA (partial): TGTGCCAGCAGTGGGGACAGGGGGCATGAG. It is translated as CASSGDRGHE. The CDR3 reads in full as CASSGDRGHEQFF.

Notes on this clone: The read gets to within 3 residues of the CDR3 end, and the germline J gene fills in the rest. V usage is TRBV7-9 and J usage is TRBJ2-1; D is perhaps TRBD2 (5 bases). V was shortened by 4 bases and J by 7 bases, with 14 bases between the two germline ends. The CDR3 is made up of 14 amino acids. CDR1 and CDR2 (germline): SEHNR, FQNEAQ (reference sequence). CDR3 loop: CASSSRSGENEQFF. The sequenced CDR3 bases are TGTGCCAGCAGCTCCCGCTCCGGGGAGAATGAG.

For this clone: The observed sequence ends 3 residues before the CDR3 terminus, with the missing tail filled in from the germline J gene. The V and J genes are TRBV19 and TRBJ1-2; 7 positions match TRBD1. CDR1 and CDR2 (germline): LNHDA, SQIVND (reference sequence). V lost 3 bases, J lost 5 bases, and 9 bases stayed unmatched. CDR3 size: 15 residues. CDR3 loop: CASSIRQGGSYGYTF. The CDR3 bases that were read are TGTGCCAGTAGTATTAGACAGGGAGGATCGTATGGC.

Concerning this clone itself: The missing CDR3 end, 3 residues past where the read stops, is filled in from the germline J gene. The chain employs TRBV5-6 and TRBJ2-2, with TRBD1 as a possible D gene (6 bases). The CDR3 loop spans 13 amino acids. Germline values: CDR1 SGHDT, CDR2 YYEEEE. Trimming took 4 bases from V and 4 from J, leaving 8 bases between them. The covered CDR3 bases are TGTGCCAGCAGCCTAGGGGGCACCGGGGAG. Its protein product is CASSLGGTGE. The CDR3 reads in full as CASSLGGTGELFF.

Turning to this clone: The read ends 3 residues early relative to the CDR3; the germline J gene fills the gap. The chain is built from TRBV2 and TRBJ2-7; 7 positions agree with TRBD1. The CDR3 runs 15 residues. Losses at the gene ends were 4 bases for V and 5 bases for J; bases not matched to a gene: 11. Germline CDR1 reads SNHLY; CDR2 reads FYNNEI. CDR3 sequence: CASSGIDREKNEQYF. Partial CDR3 DNA: TGTGCCAGCAGTGGAATAGACAGGGAAAAAAACGAG.

In the case of this clone: The sequenced fragment ends 3 residues before the CDR3 boundary, so the rest is inferred from the germline J gene. The chain links TRBV30 to TRBJ1-5, with D perhaps matching TRBD1 (6 bases). Germline V gene sequence: CDR1 GTSNPN, CDR2 SVGIG (reference sequence). Trimming left V 1 base short and J 8 bases short, with 12 bases between. This CDR3 comprises 13 residues. CDR3 sequence reads: CAWSAQGVEPQHF. The sequenced part of the CDR3 DNA is TGTGCCTGGAGTGCACAGGGAGTAGAGCCC.

Details on this clone: The CDR3 end lies 3 residues beyond the end of the read and is filled in from the germline J gene. The V call is TRBV7-2, the J call TRBJ1-2; a weak D match, TRBD1 (6 bases). This CDR3 has 14 amino acids. Germline V lookup: CDR1 SGHTA, CDR2 FQGNSA. The chain's CDR3 is CASTSSSTGFAYTF. Partial CDR3 DNA: TGTGCCAGCACCTCCTCTTCGACAGGCTTCGCC.

Of note for this clone: The read ends 3 residues shy of where the CDR3 ends; the end is completed using the germline J gene. This chain links TRBV5-1 with TRBJ2-1; 8 bases align to TRBD2. The CDR3 consists of 16 residues. The V gene's germline CDR1 is SGHRS and CDR2 YFSETQ. V shed 2 bases and J 7 bases; nucleotides not matched to a gene: 11. CDR3 DNA (partial): TGCGCCAGCAGCTTAAGCTCCGGGGGGGGGATAAATGAG. This codes for CASSLSSGGGINE. The CDR3 as a whole reads CASSLSSGGGINEQFF.